This TCR beta chain was documented in a study of cytomegalovirus exposure and HLA in healthy donors. This PCR relied on a set of 60 Vbeta primers and 13 Jbeta primers. Clones were sequenced by immunoSEQ multiplex PCR, and TCRdb holds only the in-frame ones, with some missing. The sample totals 38,000 or so clones. Germline assignment: CDR1 SGHRS and CDR2 YFSETQ. The CDR3 has 14 amino acids. V lost 0 bases to trimming and J lost 9 bases; unmatched junction nucleotides: 2. The V and J genes are TRBV5-1 and TRBJ1-6; 8 nucleotides agree with TRBD1. This TCR was sampled from a man aged 35-49 years in good health and CMV-seropositive. The material sequenced was PBMCs. This CDR3 reads CASSLDGTGSPLHF. The CDR3 DNA reads as TGCGCCAGCAGCTTGGACGGGACAGGTTCACCCCTCCACTTT.